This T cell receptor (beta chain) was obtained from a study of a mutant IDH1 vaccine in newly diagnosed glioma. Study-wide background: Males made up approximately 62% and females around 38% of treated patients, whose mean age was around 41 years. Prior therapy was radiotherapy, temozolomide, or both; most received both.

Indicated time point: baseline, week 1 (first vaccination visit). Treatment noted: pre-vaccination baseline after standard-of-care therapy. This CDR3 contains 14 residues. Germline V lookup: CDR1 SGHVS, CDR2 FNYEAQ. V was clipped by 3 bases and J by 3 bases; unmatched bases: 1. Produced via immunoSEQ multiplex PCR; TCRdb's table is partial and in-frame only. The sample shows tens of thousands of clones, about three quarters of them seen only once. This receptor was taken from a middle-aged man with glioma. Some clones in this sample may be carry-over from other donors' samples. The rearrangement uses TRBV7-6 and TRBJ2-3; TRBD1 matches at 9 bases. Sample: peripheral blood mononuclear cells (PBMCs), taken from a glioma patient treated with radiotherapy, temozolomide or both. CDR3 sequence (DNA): TGTGCCAGCAGCTTGGGGACAGGGACAGATACGCAGTATTTT. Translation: CASSLGTGTDTQYF.